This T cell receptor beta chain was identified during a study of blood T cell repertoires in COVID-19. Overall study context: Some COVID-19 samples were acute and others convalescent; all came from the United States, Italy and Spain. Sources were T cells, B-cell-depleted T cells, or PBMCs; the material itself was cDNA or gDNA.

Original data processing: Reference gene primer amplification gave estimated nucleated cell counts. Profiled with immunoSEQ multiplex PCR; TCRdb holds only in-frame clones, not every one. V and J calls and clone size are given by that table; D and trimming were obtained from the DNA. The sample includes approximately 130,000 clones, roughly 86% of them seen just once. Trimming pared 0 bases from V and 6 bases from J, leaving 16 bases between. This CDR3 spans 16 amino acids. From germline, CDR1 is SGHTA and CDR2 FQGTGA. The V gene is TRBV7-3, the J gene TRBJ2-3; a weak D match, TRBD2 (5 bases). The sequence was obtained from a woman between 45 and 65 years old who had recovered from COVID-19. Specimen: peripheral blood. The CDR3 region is CASSLTRGQQPDTQYF. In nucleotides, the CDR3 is TGTGCCAGCAGCTTAACGCGAGGGCAGCAGCCGGATACGCAGTATTTT.